This T cell receptor beta chain was observed in a study of cytomegalovirus exposure and HLA in healthy donors. Study results and limitations: When analyzed later, a missense DCLRE1C variant was found to be linked to TCR beta V- and J-gene trimming.

This clone was counted a few times. Its antigen is as yet unknown. Both 60 Vbeta primers and 13 Jbeta primers went into the PCR. The data were produced by immunoSEQ multiplex PCR, yet TCRdb's version contains in-frame clones alone and is incomplete. Of about 200,000 clones listed, roughly 90% are singletons. CDR1 is MDHEN and CDR2 is SYDVKM in the germline V gene. The CDR3 is 15 amino acids. The V gene end was trimmed by 4 bases and the J gene end by 6 bases; junction bases not matched to a gene: 4. The TCR originated in a woman in her 30s in good health and CMV-seronegative. Sequencing was done on a sample of PBMCs. The J gene is TRBJ2-2, the V gene TRBV28; the match to TRBD1 covers 11 bases. CDR3 nucleotides: TGTGCCAGCAGTTCGGGACAGGGGGTCCCCGGGGAGCTGTTTTTT. Its protein is CASSSGQGVPGELFF.